A selection of T cell receptor beta chains follows, all from one sample in a study of blood T cells in healthy people across ages. TCRdb passed the 5' RACE reads through MiXCR, listing each CDR3 protein once. There are hundreds of thousands of distinct CDR3 sequences in the sample; 22% occur only once, and around 22% lies in the top ten. Sequenced input: blood. The receptor source for this set is a man between 65 and 85 years old in good health. Both conserved end residues are part of each CDR3. The order of the fields is V gene, J gene, D gene, clone size, CDR3 protein, CDR3 DNA. D genes are given only for firm matches. Only part of the rows carry a size: once, few, many, or a class if the clone is expanded.

>TRBV3-1|TRBJ2-7|-|-
CASSQAAKAYEQYF
TGTGCCAGCAGCCAAGCGGCCAAAGCCTACGAGCAGTACTTC
>TRBV18|TRBJ2-3|-|-
CASSGLNVDTQYF
TGTGCCAGCTCAGGCTTGAACGTGGATACGCAGTATTTT
>TRBV5-1|TRBJ1-4|-|few
CASSLDYEKLFF
TGCGCCAGCAGCCTGGATTACGAAAAACTGTTTTTT
>TRBV29-1|TRBJ1-1|-|many
CSGTGYMNTEAFF
TGCAGCGGTACAGGGTACATGAACACTGAAGCTTTCTTT
>TRBV10-3|TRBJ2-2|-|-
CAISESAGHANTGELFF
TGTGCCATCAGTGAGTCGGCAGGACACGCGAACACCGGGGAGCTGTTTTTT
>TRBV29-1|TRBJ2-5|TRBD1|few
CSALQGGRETQYF
TGCAGCGCCTTACAGGGGGGCAGAGAGACCCAGTACTTC
>TRBV20-1|TRBJ2-4|-|few
CSARGPENIQYF
TGCAGTGCTAGGGGGCCAGAAAACATTCAGTACTTC
>TRBV7-9|TRBJ1-3|-|few
CASSRAGDGNTIYF
TGTGCCAGCAGCAGGGCAGGGGATGGAAACACCATATATTTT
>TRBV11-2|TRBJ2-7|TRBD2|-
CASSSRGAGTPYEQYF
TGTGCCAGCAGCTCTCGGGGAGCGGGGACCCCCTACGAGCAGTACTTC
>TRBV9|TRBJ2-2|TRBD2|-
CASSVGGLASTGELFF
TGTGCCAGCAGCGTAGGGGGACTAGCAAGCACCGGGGAGCTGTTTTTT
>TRBV12-3/TRBV12-4|TRBJ2-5|-|-
CASSSGDPRGRAQYF
TGTGCCAGCAGTTCAGGGGACCCTCGGGGAAGGGCCCAGTACTTC
>TRBV11-2|TRBJ1-2|-|-
CASSLDRLGYTF
TGTGCCAGCAGCTTAGATCGGTTGGGATACACCTTC
>TRBV7-9|TRBJ1-1|-|few
CASSLEPRFEAFF
TGTGCCAGCAGCTTAGAGCCCCGGTTTGAAGCTTTCTTT
>TRBV12-3/TRBV12-4|TRBJ1-2|-|few
CASSLIRGGGYGYTF
TGTGCCAGCAGTTTAATTCGGGGAGGTGGCTATGGCTACACCTTC
>TRBV12-3/TRBV12-4|TRBJ2-5|-|few
CASSPRITETQYF
TGTGCCAGCAGTCCTCGAATCACGGAGACCCAGTACTTC
>TRBV29-1|TRBJ2-6|TRBD1|few
CSVSHRGSGANVLTF
TGCAGCGTAAGCCACAGGGGGTCTGGGGCCAACGTCCTGACTTTC
>TRBV6-6|TRBJ2-2|-|-
CASSYSAALGGELFF
TGTGCCAGCAGTTACTCTGCAGCCCTTGGCGGGGAGCTGTTTTTT
>TRBV5-1|TRBJ2-1|-|-
CASIAVFYNEQFF
TGCGCCAGCATAGCGGTCTTCTACAATGAGCAGTTCTTC
>TRBV19|TRBJ1-2|TRBD1|few
CASSPMSRGEDGYTF
TGTGCCAGTAGCCCCATGTCCAGGGGGGAGGATGGCTACACCTTC
>TRBV12-3/TRBV12-4|TRBJ2-2|-|-
CASSPQAAGELFF
TGTGCCAGCAGCCCTCAGGCTGCCGGGGAGCTGTTTTTT
>TRBV12-3/TRBV12-4|TRBJ1-1|TRBD1|-
CASRPGTGAGTEAFF
TGTGCCAGCAGACCAGGGACAGGGGCGGGTACTGAAGCTTTCTTT
>TRBV28|TRBJ2-7|-|few
CASSPTGVLHEQYF
TGTGCCAGCAGCCCGACAGGTGTTCTCCACGAGCAGTACTTC
>TRBV7-2|TRBJ2-3|TRBD2|-
CASSPWTSGRNTQYF
TGTGCCAGCAGCCCTTGGACTAGCGGGAGAAATACGCAGTATTTT
>TRBV7-9|TRBJ1-1|TRBD1|once
CASSPQGGWNTEAFF
TGTGCCAGCAGCCCTCAAGGGGGCTGGAACACTGAAGCTTTCTTT
>TRBV11-2|TRBJ1-4|-|few
CASSFGGETNEKLFF
TGTGCCAGCAGCTTTGGGGGGGAGACTAATGAAAAACTGTTTTTT
>TRBV6-2/TRBV6-3|TRBJ2-1|TRBD2|-
CASSPPRSGTVNEQFF
TGTGCCAGCAGCCCACCCAGGAGCGGGACTGTCAATGAGCAGTTCTTC
>TRBV12-3/TRBV12-4|TRBJ2-5|TRBD1|-
CASSLGQAVQETQYF
TGTGCCAGCAGTTTGGGACAGGCGGTCCAAGAGACCCAGTACTTC
>TRBV7-2|TRBJ2-3|-|few
CASSPTSRETDTQYF
TGTGCCAGCTCCCCTACTAGCAGGGAGACAGATACGCAGTATTTT
>TRBV20-1|TRBJ1-1|-|few
CSARDPTVNTEAFF
TGCAGTGCTAGAGATCCGACAGTGAACACTGAAGCTTTCTTT
>TRBV20-1|TRBJ1-2|TRBD1|-
CSARWQGANGYTF
TGCAGTGCTAGATGGCAGGGGGCAAATGGCTACACCTTC
>TRBV12-3/TRBV12-4|TRBJ2-3|TRBD1|-
CASSFSRQGGTDTQYF
TGTGCCAGCAGTTTCTCTCGACAGGGGGGGACAGATACGCAGTATTTT
>TRBV11-2|TRBJ2-1|TRBD2|-
CASSFLAGVGGTYNEQFF
TGTGCCAGCAGCTTTCTAGCGGGAGTAGGGGGAACCTACAATGAGCAGTTCTTC